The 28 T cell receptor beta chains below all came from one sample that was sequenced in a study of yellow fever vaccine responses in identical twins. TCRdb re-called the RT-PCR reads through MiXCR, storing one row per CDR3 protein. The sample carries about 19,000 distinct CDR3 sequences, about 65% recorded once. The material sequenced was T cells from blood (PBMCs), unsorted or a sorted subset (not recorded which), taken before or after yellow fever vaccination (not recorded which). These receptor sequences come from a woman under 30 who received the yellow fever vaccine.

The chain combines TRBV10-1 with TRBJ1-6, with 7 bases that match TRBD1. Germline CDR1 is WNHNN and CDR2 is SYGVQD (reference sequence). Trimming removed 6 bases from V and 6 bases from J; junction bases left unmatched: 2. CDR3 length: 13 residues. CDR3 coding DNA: TGCGCCAGCAGCGGACAGGTTAATTCACCCCTCCACTTT. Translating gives CASSGQVNSPLHF.

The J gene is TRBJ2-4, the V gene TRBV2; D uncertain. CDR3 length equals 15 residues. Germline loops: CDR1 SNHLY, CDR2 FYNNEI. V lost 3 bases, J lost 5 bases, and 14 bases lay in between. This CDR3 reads CASSEPLWRENIQYF. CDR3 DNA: TGTGCCAGCAGTGAGCCGTTATGGAGAGAAAACATTCAGTACTTC.

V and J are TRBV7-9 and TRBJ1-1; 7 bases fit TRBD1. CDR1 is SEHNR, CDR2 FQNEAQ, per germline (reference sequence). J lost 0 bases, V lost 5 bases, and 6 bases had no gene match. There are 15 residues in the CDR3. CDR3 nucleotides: TGTGCCAGCAGCCCAGGCGACAGGGTGAACACTGAAGCTTTCTTT. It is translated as CASSPGDRVNTEAFF. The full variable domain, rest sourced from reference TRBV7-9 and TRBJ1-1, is DTGVSQNPRHKITKRGQNVTFRCDPISEHNRLYWYRQTLGQGPEFLTYFQNEAQLEKSRLLSDRFSAERPKGSFSTLEIQRTEQGDSAMYLCASSPGDRVNTEAFFGQGTRLTVV.

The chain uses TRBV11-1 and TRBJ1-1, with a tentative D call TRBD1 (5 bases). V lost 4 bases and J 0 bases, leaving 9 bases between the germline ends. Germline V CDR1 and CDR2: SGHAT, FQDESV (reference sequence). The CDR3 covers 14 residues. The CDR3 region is CASSSGLMNTEAFF. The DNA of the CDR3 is TGTGCCAGCAGCTCAGGGTTGATGAACACTGAAGCTTTCTTT.

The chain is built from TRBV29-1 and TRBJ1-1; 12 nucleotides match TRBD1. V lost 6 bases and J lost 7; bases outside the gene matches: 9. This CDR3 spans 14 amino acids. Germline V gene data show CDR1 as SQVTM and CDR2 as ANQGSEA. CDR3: CSVKRDRGLGEAFF. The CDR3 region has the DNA TGCAGCGTGAAACGGGACAGGGGGCTTGGTGAAGCTTTCTTT.

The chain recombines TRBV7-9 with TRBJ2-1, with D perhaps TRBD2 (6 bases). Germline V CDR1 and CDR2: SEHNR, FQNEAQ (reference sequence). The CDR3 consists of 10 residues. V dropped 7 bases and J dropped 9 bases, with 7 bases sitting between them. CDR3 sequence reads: CASIGGEQFF. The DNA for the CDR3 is TGTGCCAGCATCGGGGGTGAGCAGTTCTTC.

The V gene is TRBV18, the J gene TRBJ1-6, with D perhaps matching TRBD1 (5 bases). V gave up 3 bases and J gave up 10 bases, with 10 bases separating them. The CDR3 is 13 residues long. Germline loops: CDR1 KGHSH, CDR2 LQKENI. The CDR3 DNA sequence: TGTGCCAGCTCACCCGAAGGGGTCTCACCCCTCCACTTT. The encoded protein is CASSPEGVSPLHF.

CDR3 bases: TGTGCCAGCAGTTACGGGGGGCCGGCAGATACGCAGTATTTT. The encoded protein is CASSYGGPADTQYF. The chain joins TRBV6-2 or TRBV6-3 to TRBJ2-3, with D perhaps assigned TRBD1 or TRBD2 (6 bases each). CDR1 is MNHEY, CDR2 SVGEGT, per germline. Trimming took 2 bases from V and 4 from J, leaving 10 bases between them. This CDR3 contains 14 residues.

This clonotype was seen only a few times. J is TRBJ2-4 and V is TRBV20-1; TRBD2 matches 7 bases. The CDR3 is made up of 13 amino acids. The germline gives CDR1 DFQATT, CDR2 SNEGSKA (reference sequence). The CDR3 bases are TGCAGCGCTGGGGAGGGTGCCAAAAACATTCAGTACTTC. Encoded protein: CSAGEGAKNIQYF.

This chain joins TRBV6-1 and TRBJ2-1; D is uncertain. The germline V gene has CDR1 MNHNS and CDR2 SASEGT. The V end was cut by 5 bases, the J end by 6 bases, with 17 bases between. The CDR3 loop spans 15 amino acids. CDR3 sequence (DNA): TGTGCCAGCAGTAGACGGGTTTTACCTTCCAATGAGCAGTTCTTC. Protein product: CASSRRVLPSNEQFF.

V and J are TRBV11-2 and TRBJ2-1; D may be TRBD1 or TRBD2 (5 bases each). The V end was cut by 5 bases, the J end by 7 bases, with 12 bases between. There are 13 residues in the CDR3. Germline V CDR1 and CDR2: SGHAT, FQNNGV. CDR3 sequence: CASSLGTQNEQFF. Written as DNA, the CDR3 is TGTGCCAGCAGCCTGGGGACCCAAAATGAGCAGTTCTTC.

CDR3 in amino acids: CASSPDGQYTGELFF. CDR3 nucleotide sequence: TGTGCCAGCAGCCCTGACGGACAGTACACCGGGGAGCTGTTTTTT. This chain joins TRBV28 and TRBJ2-2; D is perhaps TRBD1 (6 bases). This CDR3 has 15 residues. Trimming cost V 6 bases and J 3 bases, with 14 bases left between them. From germline, CDR1 is MDHEN and CDR2 SYDVKM.

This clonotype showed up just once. CDR3 DNA: TGTGCCAGCAGCTCGGGCTTCGCGGGAGCGTACAATGAGCAGTTCTTC. Residues: CASSSGFAGAYNEQFF. J is TRBJ2-1 and V is TRBV11-3; 7 positions agree with TRBD2. This CDR3 contains 16 residues. The germline V gene has CDR1 SGHNT and CDR2 YENEEA. V gave up 4 bases and J gave up 4 bases; unmatched junction bases: 10.

The chain's CDR3 is CASSPPGGANVLTF. For the CDR3, the DNA is TGTGCCAGCTCACCACCGGGAGGGGCCAACGTCCTGACTTTC. V usage is TRBV18 and J usage is TRBJ2-6; D gene ambiguous. The germline V gene has CDR1 KGHSH and CDR2 LQKENI. Deletions cut 0 bases from V and 4 bases from J, with 4 bases between. The CDR3 length is 14 residues. Drawing the rest from reference TRBV18 and TRBJ2-6, the complete variable domain is NAGVMQNPRHLVRRRGQEARLRCSPMKGHSHVYWYRQLPEEGLKFMVYLQKENIIDESGMPKERFSAEFPKEGPSILRIQQVVRGDSAAYFCASSPPGGANVLTFGAGSRLTVL.

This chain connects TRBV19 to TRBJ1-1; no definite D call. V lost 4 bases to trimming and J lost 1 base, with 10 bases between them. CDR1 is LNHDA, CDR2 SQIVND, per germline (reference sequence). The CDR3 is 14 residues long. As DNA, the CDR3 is TGTGCCAGTAGTACCAAAGGGCAGAACACTGAAGCTTTCTTT. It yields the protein CASSTKGQNTEAFF.

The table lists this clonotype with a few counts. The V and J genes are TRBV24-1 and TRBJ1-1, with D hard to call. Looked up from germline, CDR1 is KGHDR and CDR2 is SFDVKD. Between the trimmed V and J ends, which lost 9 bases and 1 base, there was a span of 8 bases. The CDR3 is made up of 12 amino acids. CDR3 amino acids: CATFPSNTEAFF. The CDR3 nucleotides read TGTGCCACCTTCCCCTCGAACACTGAAGCTTTCTTT.

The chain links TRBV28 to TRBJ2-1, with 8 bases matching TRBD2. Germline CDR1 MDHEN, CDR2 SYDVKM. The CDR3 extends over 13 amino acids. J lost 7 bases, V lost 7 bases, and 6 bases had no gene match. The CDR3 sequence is CASTPGGRNEQFF. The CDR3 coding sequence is TGTGCCAGCACCCCGGGCGGGAGGAATGAGCAGTTCTTC.

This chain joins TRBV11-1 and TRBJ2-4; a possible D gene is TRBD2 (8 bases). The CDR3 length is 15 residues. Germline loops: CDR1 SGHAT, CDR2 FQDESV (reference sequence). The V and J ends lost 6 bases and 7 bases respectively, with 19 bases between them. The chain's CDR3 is CASSRGGEGANIQYF. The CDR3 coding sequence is TGTGCCAGCAGTCGGGGGGGAGAGGGGGCGAACATTCAGTACTTC.

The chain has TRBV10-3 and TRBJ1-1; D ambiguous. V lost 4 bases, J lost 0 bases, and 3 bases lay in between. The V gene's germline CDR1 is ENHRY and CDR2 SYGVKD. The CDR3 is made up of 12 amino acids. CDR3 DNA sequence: TGTGCCATCAGTGGTTTGAACACTGAAGCTTTCTTT. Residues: CAISGLNTEAFF.

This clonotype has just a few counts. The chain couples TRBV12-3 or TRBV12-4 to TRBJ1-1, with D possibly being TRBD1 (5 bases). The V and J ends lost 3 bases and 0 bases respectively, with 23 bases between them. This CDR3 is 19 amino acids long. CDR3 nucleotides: TGTGCCAGCAGTTTCGAAAGGGACGCGTCTAAACGTATGAACACTGAAGCTTTCTTT. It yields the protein CASSFERDASKRMNTEAFF.

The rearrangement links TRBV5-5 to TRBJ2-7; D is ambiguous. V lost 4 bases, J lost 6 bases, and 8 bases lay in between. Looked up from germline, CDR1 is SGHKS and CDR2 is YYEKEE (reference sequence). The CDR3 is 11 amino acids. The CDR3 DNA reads TGTGCCAGCAGCCCCCTCATCGAGCAGTACTTC. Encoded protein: CASSPLIEQYF.

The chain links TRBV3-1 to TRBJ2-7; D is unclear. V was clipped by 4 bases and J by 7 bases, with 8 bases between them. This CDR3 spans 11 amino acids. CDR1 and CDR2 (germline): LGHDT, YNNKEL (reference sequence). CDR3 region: CASSREREQYF. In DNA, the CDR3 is TGTGCCAGCAGCCGTGAGAGGGAGCAGTACTTC.

The CDR3 region has the DNA TGCAGTGCTAGTCGTCCTCAACTAGCCAAAAACATTCAGTACTTC. Its translation is CSASRPQLAKNIQYF. The chain employs TRBV20-1 and TRBJ2-4; D is undetermined. The CDR3 contains 15 residues. In germline, CDR1 is DFQATT, CDR2 SNEGSKA (reference sequence). V was cut by 3 bases and J by 0 bases, with 12 bases left in between.

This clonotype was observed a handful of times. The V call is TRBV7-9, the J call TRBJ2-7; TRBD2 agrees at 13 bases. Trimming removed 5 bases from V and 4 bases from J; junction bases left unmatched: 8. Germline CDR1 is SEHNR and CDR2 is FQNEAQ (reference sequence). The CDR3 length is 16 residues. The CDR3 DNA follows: TGTGCCAGCAGCGCCACGGGACTAGCGGGGATATACGAGCAGTACTTC. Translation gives CASSATGLAGIYEQYF.

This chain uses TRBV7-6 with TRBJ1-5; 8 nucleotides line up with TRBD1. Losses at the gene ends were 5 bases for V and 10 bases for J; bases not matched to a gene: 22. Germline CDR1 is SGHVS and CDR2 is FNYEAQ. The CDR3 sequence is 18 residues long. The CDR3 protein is CASSPYPAGNDRGSPQHF. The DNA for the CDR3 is TGTGCCAGCAGCCCATACCCCGCAGGGAATGACAGGGGCAGCCCCCAGCATTTT.

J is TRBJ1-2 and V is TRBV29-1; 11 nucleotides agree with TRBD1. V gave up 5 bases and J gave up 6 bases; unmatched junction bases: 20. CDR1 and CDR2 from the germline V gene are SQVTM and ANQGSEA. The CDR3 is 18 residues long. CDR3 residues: CSVFDLFPGQGGFDGYTF. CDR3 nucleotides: TGCAGCGTTTTCGACCTCTTTCCGGGACAGGGGGGATTCGATGGCTACACCTTC.

Here the CDR3 reads CASRLTLGLAGGPDPYEQYF. CDR3 nucleotide sequence: TGTGCAAGTCGCCTCACCTTGGGGCTAGCGGGAGGGCCGGACCCCTACGAGCAGTACTTC. The chain has TRBV12-2 and TRBJ2-7; the table calls TRBD2, which could not be checked here. TRBV12-2 is recorded as a pseudogene. CDR3 size: 20 residues.

The CDR3 DNA follows: TGTGCCAGCAGGCCGGGACAGGGGAACGGGGAGCTGTTTTTT. Translating gives CASRPGQGNGELFF. This rearrangement joins TRBV13 to TRBJ2-2, with 10 bases matching TRBD1. The V and J ends lost 6 bases and 7 bases, in that order; junction bases with no gene match: 5. The CDR3 consists of 14 residues. Germline V gene lookup returns CDR1 PRHDT and CDR2 FYEKMQ (reference sequence).